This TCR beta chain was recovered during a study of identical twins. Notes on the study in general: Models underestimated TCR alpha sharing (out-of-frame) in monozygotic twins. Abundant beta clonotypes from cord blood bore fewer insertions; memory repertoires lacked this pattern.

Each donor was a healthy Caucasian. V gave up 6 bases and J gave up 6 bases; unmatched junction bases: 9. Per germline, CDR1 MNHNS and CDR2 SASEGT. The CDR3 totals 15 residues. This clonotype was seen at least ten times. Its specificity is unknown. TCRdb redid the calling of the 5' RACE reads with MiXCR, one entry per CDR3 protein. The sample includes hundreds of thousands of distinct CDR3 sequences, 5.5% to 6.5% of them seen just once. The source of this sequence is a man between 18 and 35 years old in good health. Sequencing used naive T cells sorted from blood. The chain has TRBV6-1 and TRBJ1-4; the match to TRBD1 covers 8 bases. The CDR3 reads CASSRRQGLDEKLFF. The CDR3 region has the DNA TGTGCCAGCAGCCGTCGACAGGGGTTGGATGAAAAACTGTTTTTT.